Below are 25 T cell receptor beta chains sequenced from a single sample in a study of T cell responses to AZD1222 COVID-19 vaccine. Assay: immunoSEQ multiplex PCR; the TCRdb copy retains only in-frame clones and omits some. The sample yields 110,000 or so clones, more than 85% seen once. Sequenced material: peripheral blood, taken 28 days after the second AZD1222 dose. These receptor sequences come from an adult who received the AZD1222 COVID-19 vaccine.

The CDR3 bases are TGTGCCAGCAGCTTAGGGGCGGGACAGGATAACTATGGCTACACCTTC. Protein sequence: CASSLGAGQDNYGYTF. The genes are TRBV7-9 and TRBJ1-2, with TRBD1 matching 8 bases. Germline CDR1 is SEHNR and CDR2 is FQNEAQ (reference sequence). Trimming at V came to 1 base and at J to 1 base, leaving 5 bases not matched to a gene. CDR3 length: 16 residues.

This chain joins TRBV19 and TRBJ2-2, with D unresolved. In germline, CDR1 is LNHDA, CDR2 SQIVND (reference sequence). The CDR3 sequence is 14 residues long. V was cut by 3 bases and J by 2 bases, with 7 bases left in between. The CDR3 DNA follows: TGTGCCAGTAGTATTGGGCCAAACACCGGGGAGCTGTTTTTT. It encodes CASSIGPNTGELFF.

This rearrangement joins TRBV9 to TRBJ1-1; 7 nucleotides align to TRBD1. The germline CDR1 and CDR2 sequences are SGDLS and YYNGEE. The CDR3 runs to 16 residues. With 6 bases clipped from V and 5 bases from J, the junction kept 16 bases outside the gene matches. The CDR3 DNA is TGTGCCAGCACCAGGGGGAGTGGGGTAGTTCGGACTGAAGCTTTCTTT. Translating gives CASTRGSGVVRTEAFF. Supplemented by reference TRBV9 and TRBJ1-1, the full variable domain reads DSGVTQTPKHLITATGQRVTLRCSPRSGDLSVYWYQQSLDQGLQFLIQYYNGEERAKGNILERFSAQQFPDLHSELNLSSLELGDSALYFCASTRGSGVVRTEAFFGQGTRLTVV.

The chain is built from TRBV6-5 and TRBJ1-2; tentative D call: TRBD1 (5 bases). The CDR3 runs to 15 residues. The germline CDR1 and CDR2 sequences are MNHEY and SVGAGI. V lost 6 bases and J lost 4, with 18 bases in between. CDR3 sequence reads: CASSHGGTVSYGYTF. In DNA form, the CDR3 reads TGTGCCAGCAGCCACGGGGGGACCGTTAGCTATGGCTACACCTTC.

The chain links TRBV4-1 to TRBJ2-7; D is perhaps TRBD2 (5 bases). The ends were cut back, 1 base at V and 2 bases at J, with 9 bases in the middle. Germline values: CDR1 MGHRA, CDR2 YSYEKL. This CDR3 is 14 amino acids long. CDR3: CASSQGRQAYEQYF. CDR3 bases: TGCGCCAGCAGCCAAGGGAGGCAGGCCTACGAGCAGTACTTC.

This chain connects TRBV30 to TRBJ2-7, with D hard to call. The CDR3 runs 11 residues. V lost 3 bases, J lost 5 bases, and 8 bases lay in between. Germline V CDR1 and CDR2: GTSNPN, SVGIG (reference sequence). CDR3 amino acids: CAWSPSNEQYF. The CDR3 bases are TGTGCCTGGAGCCCGAGCAACGAGCAGTACTTC.

The genes are TRBV6-5 and TRBJ2-7, with TRBD2 matching over 9 bases. The CDR3 totals 14 residues. V shed 4 bases, J shed 0 bases, and the junction held 1 base outside the gene matches. The germline CDR1 and CDR2 sequences are MNHEY and SVGAGI. The CDR3 DNA follows: TGTGCCAGCAGTTCACTAGCGGGCTCCTACGAGCAGTACTTC. Translated, it gives CASSSLAGSYEQYF.

This clone was seen only once. The DNA for the CDR3 is TGTGCCAGCAGCTTAGATGGGGACCTTAACTATGGCTACACCTTC. Amino acid sequence: CASSLDGDLNYGYTF. The chain links TRBV11-2 to TRBJ1-2; TRBD1 might be the D (5 bases). This CDR3 contains 15 residues. CDR1 and CDR2 (germline): SGHAT, FQNNGV. V was clipped by 0 bases and J by 1 base, with 9 bases between them. Full variable domain (rest looked up from reference TRBV11-2 and TRBJ1-2): EAGVAQSPRYKIIEKRQSVAFWCNPISGHATLYWYQQILGQGPKLLIQFQNNGVVDDSQLPKDRFSAERLKGVDSTLKIQPAKLEDSAVYLCASSLDGDLNYGYTFGSGTRLTVV.

This chain joins TRBV3-1 (or the pseudogene TRBV3-2) and TRBJ1-2, with 7 bases that match TRBD1. This CDR3 spans 15 amino acids. Germline loops: CDR1 LGHDT, CDR2 YNNKEL (reference sequence). Trimming took 3 bases from V and 4 from J; bases not matched to a gene: 8. The CDR3 nucleotides read TGTGCCAGCAGCCAGTTAGGGGGCCGAGGCTATGGCTACACCTTC. This codes for CASSQLGGRGYGYTF.

The V and J genes are TRBV18 and TRBJ1-2; weak D call: TRBD1 (5 bases). V lost 0 bases and J 1 base, leaving 9 bases between the germline ends. The CDR3 is made up of 15 amino acids. Germline V gene data show CDR1 as KGHSH and CDR2 as LQKENI. The CDR3 spells CASSPPSQGNYGYTF. The CDR3 bases are TGTGCCAGCTCACCACCCAGCCAGGGTAACTATGGCTACACCTTC.

This clone was observed a few times. The chain uses TRBV15 and TRBJ1-5; D is undetermined. Germline CDR1 reads LNHNV; CDR2 reads YYDKDF (reference sequence). The length of the CDR3 is 12 residues. Trimming shortened V by 5 bases and J by 5 bases, and 7 bases separated the two germline ends. The DNA for the CDR3 is TGTGCCACCAGCCCCCAGGATCAGCCCCAGCATTTT. As protein: CATSPQDQPQHF.

This clone was recorded only once. V and J are TRBV2 and TRBJ1-4; D remains unclear. Germline values: CDR1 SNHLY, CDR2 FYNNEI. Trimming took 7 bases from V and 5 from J, leaving 14 bases between them. CDR3 length: 14 residues. DNA for the CDR3: TGTGCCAGCACAATAGGGCCACAAAATGAAAAACTGTTTTTT. Its protein is CASTIGPQNEKLFF.

The rearrangement joins TRBV9 to TRBJ2-7; D is perhaps TRBD1 or TRBD2 (5 bases each). From germline, CDR1 is SGDLS and CDR2 YYNGEE. The CDR3 totals 18 residues. V was cut by 3 bases and J by 3 bases, with 25 bases left in between. Here the CDR3 reads CASSENPGRPMPVYEQYF. The CDR3 nucleotides read TGTGCCAGCAGCGAAAACCCGGGACGCCCAATGCCGGTCTACGAGCAGTACTTC.

The genes are TRBV10-3 and TRBJ2-7, with a weak D call TRBD2 (7 bases). The germline V gene has CDR1 ENHRY and CDR2 SYGVKD. The CDR3 totals 14 residues. Trimming removed 3 bases at V and 6 bases at J, with 15 bases between. The CDR3 protein is CAISDLQGGSEQYF. CDR3 DNA sequence: TGTGCCATCAGTGATTTACAGGGAGGGAGCGAGCAGTACTTC.

The J gene is TRBJ2-7, the V gene TRBV29-1; 7 bases line up with TRBD2. The CDR3 consists of 13 residues. V lost 5 bases, J lost 0 bases, and 4 bases stayed unmatched. In germline, CDR1 is SQVTM, CDR2 ANQGSEA. This CDR3 is CSVFASGSYEQYF. CDR3 bases: TGCAGCGTTTTCGCTAGCGGCTCCTACGAGCAGTACTTC.

V is TRBV5-4 and J is TRBJ2-6; D is uncertain. This CDR3 has 13 residues. Germline values: CDR1 SGHNT, CDR2 YYREEE (reference sequence). Trimming took off 4 bases at V and 7 bases at J, with 9 bases between the two ends. DNA of the CDR3: TGTGCCAGCAGCCCCCCCTCAGCCAACGTCCTGACTTTC. Its translation: CASSPPSANVLTF.

The rearrangement uses TRBV7-2 and TRBJ2-5; 9 nucleotides agree with TRBD1. CDR1 is SGHTA, CDR2 FQGNSA, per germline. V gave up 4 bases and J gave up 4 bases; unmatched junction bases: 4. CDR3 length: 14 residues. In DNA, the CDR3 is TGTGCCAGCAGCTCCGGACAGGGGAGAGAGACCCAGTACTTC. Its translation is CASSSGQGRETQYF.

The rearrangement uses TRBV11-1 and TRBJ2-5; D gene uncertain. CDR1 and CDR2 (germline): SGHAT, FQDESV (reference sequence). The CDR3 consists of 14 residues. V gave up 1 base and J gave up 2 bases, with 8 bases separating them. In nucleotides, the CDR3 is TGTGCCAGCAGCTTAGGGCGGCTACAAGAGACCCAGTACTTC. Translated: CASSLGRLQETQYF. The full variable domain, completed using reference TRBV11-1 and TRBJ2-5, is EAEVAQSPRYKITEKSQAVAFWCDPISGHATLYWYRQILGQGPELLVQFQDESVVDDSQLPKDRFSAERLKGVDSTLKIQPAELGDSAMYLCASSLGRLQETQYFGPGTRLLVL.

The V gene is TRBV28, the J gene TRBJ1-2, with D perhaps matching TRBD1 (5 bases). The CDR3 length is 13 residues. The germline gives CDR1 MDHEN, CDR2 SYDVKM. Deletions cut 4 bases from V and 8 bases from J, with 14 bases between. CDR3 in amino acids: CASSSRGWGGYTF. As DNA, the CDR3 is TGTGCCAGCAGTTCGAGAGGATGGGGGGGCTACACCTTC.

The rearrangement uses TRBV18 and TRBJ2-7, with D perhaps TRBD1 or TRBD2 (5 bases each). The CDR3 is 16 amino acids. V gave up 6 bases and J gave up 3 bases, with 21 bases separating them. In germline, CDR1 is KGHSH, CDR2 LQKENI. The CDR3 DNA reads TGTGCCAGCTCTGTATCGCGGGCAGGTAGGGGCTACGAGCAGTACTTC. It specifies CASSVSRAGRGYEQYF.

The gene calls are TRBV4-2 and TRBJ2-7; no firm D call. The V gene lost 1 base and the J gene lost 5 bases, with 9 bases spanning the gap. Per germline, CDR1 LGHNA and CDR2 YNFKEQ. The CDR3 is 13 residues long. CDR3 coding DNA: TGTGCCAGCAGCCAAGGGACGCAGGACGAGCAGTACTTC. This encodes CASSQGTQDEQYF.

J is TRBJ2-7 and V is TRBV5-1; 8 nucleotides line up with TRBD2. The germline V gene has CDR1 SGHRS and CDR2 YFSETQ. After removal of 3 bases from V and 5 bases from J, the junction contained 13 bases not matched to a gene. The CDR3 is 16 amino acids. The CDR3 protein is CASSSRGGSDADEQYF. The CDR3 bases are TGCGCCAGCAGCTCCCGGGGGGGTAGTGACGCGGACGAGCAGTACTTC.

This chain links TRBV28 with TRBJ1-1, with D unclear. With 10 bases removed from V and 5 bases from J, the gap between germline ends came to 17 bases. The germline V gene encodes CDR1 MDHEN and CDR2 SYDVKM. The CDR3 loop spans 13 amino acids. The CDR3 DNA is TGTGCCATCACCCAAAACAGAGATACTGAAGCTTTCTTT. As protein: CAITQNRDTEAFF.

The CDR3 sequence is CASSPDGGDTDTQYF. The CDR3, as DNA: TGTGCCAGCAGCCCAGATGGGGGAGACACAGATACGCAGTATTTT. The gene calls are TRBV7-2 and TRBJ2-3; D tentatively fits TRBD1 or TRBD2 (5 bases each). Per germline, CDR1 SGHTA and CDR2 FQGNSA. CDR3 length equals 15 residues. Deletions cut 5 bases from V and 2 bases from J, with 14 bases between. The full variable domain, rest sourced from reference TRBV7-2 and TRBJ2-3, is GAGVSQSPSNKVTEKGKDVELRCDPISGHTALYWYRQSLGQGLEFLIYFQGNSAPDKSGLPSDRFSAERTGGSVSTLTIQRTQQEDSAVYLCASSPDGGDTDTQYFGPGTRLTVL.

The chain couples TRBV7-2 to TRBJ1-6, with 7 bases aligning to TRBD1. Germline loops: CDR1 SGHTA, CDR2 FQGNSA. CDR3 length: 15 amino acids. Trimming at V came to 5 bases and at J to 7 bases, leaving 8 bases not matched to a gene. In DNA form, the CDR3 reads TGTGCCAGCAGCCTAACGGGACAGAAAAATTCACCCCTCCACTTT. Translated: CASSLTGQKNSPLHF.